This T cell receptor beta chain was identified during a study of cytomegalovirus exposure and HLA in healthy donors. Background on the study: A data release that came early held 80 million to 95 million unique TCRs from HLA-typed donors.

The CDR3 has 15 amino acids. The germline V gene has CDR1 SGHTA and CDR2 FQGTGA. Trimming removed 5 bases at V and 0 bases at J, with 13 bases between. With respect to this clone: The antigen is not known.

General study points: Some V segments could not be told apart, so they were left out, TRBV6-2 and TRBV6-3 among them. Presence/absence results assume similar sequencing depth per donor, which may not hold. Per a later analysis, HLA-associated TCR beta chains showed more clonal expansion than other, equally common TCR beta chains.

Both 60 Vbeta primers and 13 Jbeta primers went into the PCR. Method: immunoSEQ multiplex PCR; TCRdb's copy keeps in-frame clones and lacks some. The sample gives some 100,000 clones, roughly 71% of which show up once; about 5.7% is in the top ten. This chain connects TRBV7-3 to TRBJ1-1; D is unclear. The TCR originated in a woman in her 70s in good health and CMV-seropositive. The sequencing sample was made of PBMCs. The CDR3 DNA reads TGTGCCAGCAGCCCCACCATGGGCATGAACACTGAAGCTTTCTTT. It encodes CASSPTMGMNTEAFF. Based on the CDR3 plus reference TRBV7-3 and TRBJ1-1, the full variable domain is GAGVSQTPSNKVTEKGKYVELRCDPISGHTALYWYRQSLGQGPEFLIYFQGTGAADDSGLPNDRFFAVRPEGSVSTLKIQRTERGDSAVYLCASSPTMGMNTEAFFGQGTRLTVV.